This T cell receptor (beta chain) derives from a study of graft-versus-host responses after intestinal transplantation. Study findings and constraints: Patients with graft-donor T cell macrochimerism had high graft-versus-host to host-versus-graft clonal ratios in allografts.

Profiled with immunoSEQ multiplex PCR; TCRdb holds only in-frame clones, not every one. The sample lists around 90,000 clones, over 90% occurring once. With regard to this clone: The target antigen is unknown. A read error may produce the germline difference seen at one junction end.

The CDR3 length is 13 residues. CDR1 SSHAT and CDR2 FNYEAQ come from the germline V gene (reference sequence). The material was unstimulated CD4+ T cells sorted from spleen or lymph node cells, obtained before transplant. This receptor was taken from a human donor who was the organ donor for an intestinal transplant. The chain uses TRBV7-7 and TRBJ2-3, with 9 bases aligning to TRBD1. The CDR3 nucleotides are TGTGCTAGCAGCTTAGGACAGGGGGATACGCAGTATTTT. Residues: CASSLGQGDTQYF.